This T cell receptor (beta chain) was observed in a study of beta chain features in type 1 diabetes. Trimming stripped 2 bases from V and 2 bases from J, with 7 bases between. The CDR3 contains 13 residues. CDR1 and CDR2 (germline): SGHRS, YFSETQ. Study-level findings and limits: Insertions were fewer and deletions more numerous at VDJ junctions in type 1 diabetes patients.

With regard to this clone: Its antigen remains unknown. The sample contains more than one DNA sequence encoding this CDR3.

Every isolated RNA sample was fully reverse transcribed, so sequencing captured expressed TCRB transcripts. This table comes from immunoSEQ multiplex PCR, and its TCRdb copy is limited to in-frame clones, with some not included. The table has hundreds of thousands of clones, approximately 14% seen once; the top ten hold approximately 0.035%. The chain links TRBV5-1 to TRBJ2-5; D unclear. The TCR originated in a man younger than 40 in good health. Sequenced material: naive CD4+ T cells from blood. CDR3 residues: CASSLRGQETQYF. CDR3 coding DNA: TGCGCCAGCAGCTTAAGAGGTCAAGAGACCCAGTACTTC.